This record covers a single TCR beta chain. No cognate antigen has been identified for it. The record has no base qualities; no much larger clone is one base away. This specimen comes from a study of cytomegalovirus exposure and HLA in healthy donors (dated 2017 in TCRdb). Turning to the overall study: An earlier analysis of roughly 500 of the donors reported 250 to 350 Gb of sequence data and 90 million to 120 million unique TCR beta sequences obtained from 150 million to 200 million T cells. Along with the roughly 670-subject first cohort, a separate validation cohort of over a hundred different subjects was used. Donor age, sex, ethnicity and CMV serostatus were collected together with the repertoire data. An earlier analysis of approximately 640 of the donors applied high-throughput TCR beta sequencing to assess whether each TCR beta V gene segment acted as functional or pseudogenic. Among about 370 genotyped donors of the cohort, an average of approximately 200,000 unique TCR beta nucleotide sequences was sequenced per donor, of which roughly 17% were non-productive. The study profiled the T cell repertoires of hundreds of subjects by immunosequencing and related them to cytomegalovirus serostatus. The later analysis used no new phenotypic data to find candidate immune exposures, relying instead on TCR beta sequences and their occurrence across donors. Because of strong linkage in the cohort, five DR-DQ haplotypes were treated as single units for association and clustering. Genome-wide SNP genotypes for about 65% of the roughly 670 donors were used in a later genetic analysis, which treated that subset as a discovery cohort. The study combined high-throughput TCR immunosequencing, statistical association of individual TCRs with disease status, and machine learning to predict cytomegalovirus infection status. The number of donors typed differed by locus, with roughly 620-640 for A, B, C, DRB1 and DQB1, around 560 for DQA1, over 600 for DPA1, and approximately 470 for DPB1. The study was designed to test whether signatures of past pathogen exposure could be identified by cataloging public T cell receptors. HLA typing included class I and class II loci at four-digit resolution. All discovery cohort repertoires had been generated on a single sequencing platform. Approximately 310 gigabases of sequencing data and 70 million to 95 million unique TCR sequences made up an early release that covered 500 to 650 HLA-typed donors. Of the 398 genotyped donors, approximately 82% fell in the genetic ancestry cluster associated with self-reported Caucasian donors. In a later analysis, previously published TCR beta repertoires from 666 donors were re-analyzed and high-resolution HLA genotyping was added so that TCR occurrence patterns could be studied.

The library was prepared using the immunoSEQ multiplex PCR assay. A mixture of 60 forward primers for TCR Vbeta segments and 13 reverse primers for TCR Jbeta segments was used in the multiplex PCR. The CDR3 region of rearranged TCR beta genes was amplified from genomic DNA by a multiplex PCR assay. The amplified TCR beta libraries were sequenced on the Illumina HiSeq System as 87-base-pair reads. Per the source publication's procedure: A later analysis counted tens of millions of unique TCR beta chains across the roughly 700 repertoires, and some 11 million of these chains were shared by at least two donors. To remove PCR and sequencing errors, raw reads were error-corrected and collapsed into unique sequences using a nearest-neighbor algorithm that merged closely related sequences. V, D and J gene segments were assigned by aligning CDR3 sequences to IMGT reference sequences. Each retained sequence needed at least a six-nucleotide match to both a V gene segment and a J gene segment. Rearrangements were called productive when the CDR3 lacked stop codons and stayed in frame with V and J; all others were non-productive. Following IMGT convention, CDR3 was defined as the stretch from the second conserved V-encoded cysteine to the conserved J-encoded phenylalanine. The earlier analysis of fewer than 700 of the donors excluded sequences that lacked an unambiguous match to a single V gene segment. In an earlier analysis of a few hundred of the donors, V segments were called functional above 56.7% productive rearrangements and were called segregating when the between-donor standard deviation exceeded 5%. A statistical classification framework was built for diagnosing cytomegalovirus status from the catalog of TCR beta chain sequences. In a later analysis, TCR nucleotide sequences were compared against IMGT/GENE-DB human TR gene sequences so that V and J genes could be assigned. The TCRdist pipeline was used in a later analysis to assign CDR3 sequences and most-parsimonious VDJ recombination scenarios. A later analysis defined each TCR beta chain by its CDR3 amino acid sequence plus V-gene family, and excluded reads lacking a unique V-gene family. To address suspected cross-contamination and a sequencing artifact, a later analysis removed some 620 highly shared, low-generation-probability nucleotide sequences. In a later analysis, a clonal expansion index for each public chain was calculated from normalized within-repertoire ranks of inferred template counts. A later analysis computed generation probabilities with a VDJ recombination model fitted to out-of-frame rearrangements, and checked the results against IGoR. A later analysis scored TCR-TCR, TCR-HLA and TCR-CMV co-occurrence with hypergeometric tests, applying a repertoire-size bias correction to TCR pairs. To estimate false discovery rates, a later analysis permuted the HLA or CMV assignments 20 times. A later analysis grouped co-occurring TCRs with DBSCAN, adding TCRdist sequence similarity when clustering within HLA-allele-positive subsets. Repertoires with fewer than 30,000 or more than 120,000 public chains were left out of co-occurrence clustering, as were a few repertoires with anomalous nucleotide sharing. TCRdb holds this immuneACCESS table with in-frame rearrangements only. Some clones are missing; in checked studies, unresolved V genes explain under half, and the rest has no known cause. Clone size and the V and J calls come from that table; the DNA yielded D and trimming. The sample profile shows roughly 190,000 clones; approximately 86% of them were found once. The ten biggest clones cover approximately 0.98% of the sample.

The germline V gene supplies CDR1 SGHNT and CDR2 YENEEA. Measured from the cysteine to the phenylalanine, the CDR3 is 18 residues long. This entry keeps only the CDR3 DNA: 54 bases, framed from base 1. V is cut back by 4 bases and J by 5 bases, with 19 bases in the junction unmatched. What the research found in general, with its limitations: A later analysis reported that several top co-occurrence clusters appeared linked to parvovirus B19, influenza, CMV and Epstein-Barr virus. HLA typing was unavailable for some donors at each locus, so association tests used only the typed subset. In an earlier analysis of fewer than 750 of the donors, most TCR beta V segments were observed in productive rearrangements about 90% or about 30% of the time, broadly matching IMGT annotations. Because the 87-base-pair reads could not distinguish some IMGT-functional V segments, including TRBV6-2 and TRBV6-3, those segments were excluded. The cohort was sequenced for TCR beta chains only, and without alpha or paired-chain data the features that could be detected were limited. According to the authors, the approach could potentially be generalized to other disease states and immunological phenotypes. When HLA alleles, especially DR and DQ, strongly co-occurred, TCR associations were difficult to assign to individual alleles. Roughly uniform sequencing depth across donors was assumed in presence/absence analyses, although this assumption may not hold. Most TCR sequences were observed very rarely across donors, whereas some public TCRs were present in many individuals. A total of roughly 160 TCR beta chains were listed by the study as associated with cytomegalovirus. At a false discovery rate of 0.05, a later analysis linked approximately 18,000 TCR beta sequences to specific HLA alleles. Linkage disequilibrium might explain the correlated functional status among segregating V segments, but an unknown experimental factor could not be ruled out. CMV serostatus was the only immune exposure information available for the cohort. Three of the identified cytomegalovirus-associated TCR beta chains were confirmed in vitro to be specific for cytomegalovirus antigens. A group of highly shared sequence variants was considered likely to be a technical artifact of the sequencing pipeline. In a later analysis, TCR association rates were found to vary across HLA loci, with the most associated TCRs seen for DRB1 alleles and the fewest for HLA-C alleles. A later genetic analysis associated a missense DCLRE1C variant with V-gene and J-gene trimming of TCR beta chains, and an independent cohort replicated the association. In a later analysis, most CMV-associated TCR beta chains were found to appear HLA-restricted, with HLA associations seemingly driven largely by CMV exposure. Compared with equally common non-associated chains, HLA-associated TCR beta chains in a later analysis were more clonally expanded and had lower generation probabilities. Because counts were too low, seventeen rarely observed V segments, including chromosome 9 orphons, were left out of the earlier analysis of 500 to 750 of the donors. In a later genetic analysis, fewer N-insertions in productive TCRs were reported among donors in an Asian-associated ancestry cluster than the roughly 700-donor mean. A further reported finding was that TCR beta sequences accurately predicted the HLA-A and HLA-B alleles for most subjects in the first cohort. The classifier was reported to diagnose cytomegalovirus status with high specificity and sensitivity in both the original cohort and the validation cohort.

In total, 666 healthy bone marrow donors made up the cohort. Cohort members were all nominally healthy when sampled, although unrecorded immune exposures were likely present. The donor tested CMV seronegative, placing the donor among the 350 to 400 seronegative members of the cohort. A peripheral blood sample was provided by each donor, and peripheral blood mononuclear cells were used for TCR beta sequencing. Genomic DNA was extracted from the blood cell samples with the Qiagen DNeasy Blood Extraction Kit. The chain is encoded by TRBV11-3 joined to TRBJ2-5; 7 of the junction bases match TRBD1. The sequence came from a boy between 2 and 10 years old in good health and CMV-seronegative. Source material: PBMCs. CDR3 protein: CASSSNYLQGREEETQYF. The nucleotides read TGTGCCAGCAGCTCAAACTACTTACAGGGGAGAGAGGAGGAGACCCAGTACTTC.